The entry below gives a single TCR beta chain sequence along with its context. The data were obtained in a study of cytomegalovirus exposure and HLA in healthy donors. Use of 60 Vbeta and 13 Jbeta primers characterized the PCR. Using immunoSEQ multiplex PCR, the repertoire was profiled, and TCRdb retains in-frame clones only, with some absent. The table shows about 81,000 clones, with 77% occurring only once. Germline V gene lookup returns CDR1 KGHSH and CDR2 LQKENI. CDR3 size: 12 residues. Trimming pared 1 base from V and 6 bases from J, leaving 6 bases between. Sequencing used PBMCs. This clonotype was sampled from a man aged 45-60 years in good health and CMV-seropositive. This chain links TRBV18 with TRBJ1-1; D unresolved. Written as DNA, the CDR3 is TGTGCCAGCTCACCACAAACAGCTGAAGCTTTCTTT. Its protein product is CASSPQTAEAFF.